Below are 27 T cell receptor beta chains sequenced from a single sample in a study of coeliac disease (dated by TCRdb to the early 2020s). The receptor library was made with the immunoSEQ multiplex PCR assay. As stored in TCRdb, this immuneACCESS dataset retains in-frame rearrangements with V and J assigned. A fraction of the clones does not appear; measured against another copy, unresolved V genes explain less than half of the discrepancy, and the remainder lacks a known reason. The sample contains 5,500 to 7,500 clones, around 70% of them found a single time. Roughly 9.8% of the sample is in the top ten clones. The specimen sequenced was lymphocytes from the gut lamina propria. This sample's cell subset or site label indicates: lamina propria cell (LPC) fraction of small intestinal biopsy. Receptors were obtained from a man between 65 and 85 years old with active celiac disease.

For this clone: A read error may account for a junction end that differs from germline. The rearrangement joins TRBV7-7 to TRBJ2-5; tentatively, D is TRBD1 (5 bases). Germline V gives CDR1 SSHAT, CDR2 FNYEAQ (reference sequence). There are 16 residues in the CDR3. This CDR3 is CASSLGQGGTQETQYF. The CDR3 nucleotides are TGTGCTAGCAGCTTAGGGCAGGGTGGCACTCAAGAGACCCAGTACTTC.

This chain connects TRBV5-1 to TRBJ2-1; 7 nucleotides line up with TRBD2. The CDR3 is 14 residues long. The ends lost 2 bases at V and 5 bases at J; junction bases unmatched: 4. CDR1 and CDR2 (germline): SGHRS, YFSETQ. The DNA of the CDR3 is TGCGCCAGCAGCTTTACGACTAGCAACAATGAGCAGTTCTTC. Translated, it gives CASSFTTSNNEQFF.

J is TRBJ2-7 and V is TRBV5-1; possible D gene TRBD2, 5 bases. The germline V and J ends were trimmed by 0 bases and 5 bases, with 9 bases remaining between them. The germline V gene has CDR1 SGHRS and CDR2 YFSETQ. This CDR3 comprises 13 residues. The CDR3 nucleotides read TGCGCCAGCAGCTTGGGCCTAGCTCACGAGCAGTACTTC. Translating it yields CASSLGLAHEQYF.

The chain carries TRBV29-1 and TRBJ1-4; 9 positions match TRBD1. With V trimmed by 5 bases and J by 7 bases, 2 bases remained unmatched. The CDR3 spans 12 residues. Per the germline V gene, CDR1 is SQVTM and CDR2 is ANQGSEA. The CDR3 DNA is TGCAGCGTTCGGACAGGGGCTGAAAAACTGTTTTTT. Translated, it gives CSVRTGAEKLFF.

The chain combines TRBV5-1 with TRBJ2-7, with TRBD2 identical over 8 bases. The V gene end was trimmed by 0 bases and the J gene end by 7 bases; junction bases not matched to a gene: 9. Per germline, CDR1 SGHRS and CDR2 YFSETQ. This CDR3 is built from 15 residues. For the CDR3, the DNA is TGCGCCAGCAGCTTGGTCCTAGCGGGCGATCTGGAGCAGTACTTC. The encoded protein is CASSLVLAGDLEQYF.

Remarks on this clone: At one of its ends the junction is not consistent with the germline gene, which may arise from a read error. The V and J genes are TRBV4-1 and TRBJ1-2; 10 positions match TRBD1. The CDR3 has 15 residues. The germline CDR1 and CDR2 sequences are MGHRA and YSYEKL. The CDR3 nucleotides are TGTGCCAGCAGCCAGGACAGGGGGTCCTACTATGGCTACACCTTC. This codes for CASSQDRGSYYGYTF.

Comments on this clone: The germline gene is not matched at one end of the junction; a read error may be the cause. This sequence joins TRBV11-2 and TRBJ2-5, with TRBD1 identical over 8 bases. CDR3 size: 13 residues. The germline gives CDR1 SGHAT, CDR2 FQNNGV. This CDR3 reads CASSFGQGETRYF. The CDR3 nucleotides read TGTGCCAGCAGCTTTGGACAGGGAGAGACCCGGTACTTC.

This clone was seen once. V gene TRBV5-1 combines with J gene TRBJ2-1; 9 bases are shared with TRBD2. The V and J ends lost 0 bases and 6 bases, in that order; junction bases with no gene match: 7. Germline values: CDR1 SGHRS, CDR2 YFSETQ. The CDR3 sequence is 16 residues long. Here the CDR3 reads CASSLAGGGAVNEQFF. In DNA, the CDR3 is TGCGCCAGCAGCTTGGCGGGCGGGGGGGCCGTCAATGAGCAGTTCTTC. Full variable domain (remainder filled in from reference TRBV5-1 and TRBJ2-1): KAGVTQTPRYLIKTRGQQVTLSCSPISGHRSVSWYQQTPGQGLQFLFEYFSETQRNKGNFPGRFSGRQFSNSRSEMNVSTLELGDSALYLCASSLAGGGAVNEQFFGPGTRLTVL.

V is TRBV7-9 and J is TRBJ1-6; 7 nucleotides align to TRBD1. The CDR3 runs 15 residues. J was trimmed by 7 bases and V by 4 bases; bases with no gene match: 7. Germline lookup yields CDR1 SEHNR and CDR2 FQNEAQ (reference sequence). Written as DNA, the CDR3 is TGTGCCAGCAGCTCTACAGGGGTAAGGAATTCACCCCTCCACTTT. It codes for CASSSTGVRNSPLHF. Full variable domain (outside the CDR3, taken from reference TRBV7-9 and TRBJ1-6): DTGVSQNPRHKITKRGQNVTFRCDPISEHNRLYWYRQTLGQGPEFLTYFQNEAQLEKSRLLSDRFSAERPKGSFSTLEIQRTEQGDSAMYLCASSSTGVRNSPLHFGNGTRLTVT.

This clone was detected a few times. The chain's CDR3 is CASSQRTGGAVYGYTF. CDR3 nucleotide sequence: TGTGCCAGCAGCCAGAGGACAGGGGGGGCTGTCTATGGCTACACCTTC. The genes are TRBV7-9 and TRBJ1-2; 10 nucleotides agree with TRBD1. Germline trimming cut 5 bases from V and 4 bases from J; bases unmatched to any gene: 10. The CDR3 has 16 amino acids. Germline values: CDR1 SEHNR, CDR2 FQNEAQ (reference sequence).

The gene calls are TRBV11-1 and TRBJ2-1, with TRBD1 matching 9 bases. Germline values: CDR1 SGHAT, CDR2 FQDESV (reference sequence). The length of the CDR3 is 14 residues. The junction had 5 bases not matched to a gene; V was cut back by 4 bases and J by 7 bases. CDR3: CASSSRDRENEQFF. CDR3 in DNA: TGTGCCAGCAGCTCCCGGGACAGGGAGAATGAGCAGTTCTTC.

There are a few counts of this clone. The chain combines TRBV10-3 with TRBJ2-2, with TRBD1 matching over 9 bases. Germline assignment: CDR1 ENHRY and CDR2 SYGVKD. The V and J ends lost 7 bases and 0 bases, in that order; junction bases with no gene match: 3. The CDR3 has 15 residues. Here the CDR3 DNA reads TGTGCCATCAAAAACAGGGGGCCGAACACCGGGGAGCTGTTTTTT. Translated, it gives CAIKNRGPNTGELFF.

The rearrangement uses TRBV11-2 and TRBJ1-5; the D is unclear. Deletions cut 5 bases from V and 6 bases from J, with 11 bases between. The length of the CDR3 is 13 residues. Germline V gene sequence: CDR1 SGHAT, CDR2 FQNNGV. The CDR3 region has the DNA TGTGCCAGCAGCGTGGGCTGGGTTCAGCCCCAGCATTTT. Its protein product is CASSVGWVQPQHF.

V usage is TRBV5-6 and J usage is TRBJ2-7; possible D gene TRBD2, 6 bases. In germline, CDR1 is SGHDT, CDR2 YYEEEE. V lost 0 bases, J lost 8 bases, and 12 bases lay in between. The CDR3 sequence is 13 residues long. CDR3 sequence (DNA): TGTGCCAGCAGCTTGGGGCAGGGCGGGAAGCAGTACTTC. It yields the protein CASSLGQGGKQYF.

V gene TRBV9 combines with J gene TRBJ1-5; 7 bases match TRBD1. J lost 3 bases, V lost 0 bases, and 3 bases had no gene match. There are 15 residues in the CDR3. The germline CDR1 and CDR2 sequences are SGDLS and YYNGEE. CDR3 protein: CASSVGQGFNQPQHF. CDR3 nucleotide sequence: TGTGCCAGCAGCGTAGGACAGGGTTTCAATCAGCCCCAGCATTTT.

This clone is labeled large. V and J are TRBV10-3 and TRBJ1-3; 11 bases are a match to TRBD1. Germline trimming cut 6 bases from V and 6 bases from J; bases unmatched to any gene: 4. Germline V gene data show CDR1 as ENHRY and CDR2 as SYGVKD. The CDR3 length is 14 residues. The CDR3 sequence is CAIRPGQGENTIYF. The CDR3 bases are TGTGCCATCAGACCGGGACAGGGGGAAAACACCATATATTTT.

This clone was counted a few times. The chain joins TRBV19 to TRBJ1-5, with 10 nucleotides matching TRBD1. V shed 3 bases, J shed 5 bases, and the junction held 4 bases outside the gene matches. Germline CDR1 LNHDA, CDR2 SQIVND (reference sequence). This CDR3 spans 15 amino acids. CDR3: CASSITTGGYQPQHF. CDR3 nucleotides: TGTGCCAGTAGTATCACGACAGGGGGCTATCAGCCCCAGCATTTT.

The chain carries TRBV27 and TRBJ2-7; TRBD2 agrees at 8 bases. Germline CDR1 and CDR2: MNHEY and SMNVEV (reference sequence). The CDR3 loop spans 14 amino acids. Losses at the gene ends were 2 bases for V and 2 bases for J; bases not matched to a gene: 2. CDR3 sequence reads: CASSLVAGTYEQYF. DNA for the CDR3: TGTGCCAGCAGTTTAGTAGCGGGAACCTACGAGCAGTACTTC.

The chain is built from TRBV6-1 and TRBJ2-6; D is possibly TRBD1 (5 bases). The CDR3 extends over 14 amino acids. Germline values: CDR1 MNHNS, CDR2 SASEGT. Trimming removed 6 bases from V and 4 bases from J, with 10 bases in between. The CDR3 DNA reads TGTGCCAGCAGCCAGGGCGCCGGGGCCAACGTCCTGACTTTC. It yields the protein CASSQGAGANVLTF.

This clone was recorded once. The chain combines TRBV11-3 with TRBJ2-7; 7 bases align to TRBD1. The CDR3 has 15 amino acids. J gave up 2 bases and V 1 base, and 5 bases lay outside the gene matches. CDR1 and CDR2 from the germline V gene are SGHNT and YENEEA. Written as DNA, the CDR3 is TGTGCCAGCAGCTTAGGACAGGGAGACACCTACGAGCAGTACTTC. It is translated as CASSLGQGDTYEQYF. Using reference TRBV11-3 and TRBJ2-7 for the parts outside the CDR3, the full variable domain is EAGVVQSPRYKIIEKKQPVAFWCNPISGHNTLYWYLQNLGQGPELLIRYENEEAVDDSQLPKDRFSAERLKGVDSTLKIQPAELGDSAVYLCASSLGQGDTYEQYFGPGTRLTVT.

The chain joins TRBV4-3 to TRBJ2-3; 13 nucleotides align to TRBD2. The germline CDR1 and CDR2 sequences are LGHNA and YSLEER. This CDR3 has 17 amino acids. V gave up 5 bases and J gave up 4 bases; unmatched junction bases: 9. The CDR3 nucleotides are TGCGCCAGCAGCAAGAGCTGGACTAGCGGGGGCCCAGATACGCAGTATTTT. The encoded protein is CASSKSWTSGGPDTQYF.

This chain uses TRBV9 with TRBJ2-5; TRBD2 aligns across 8 bases. Looked up from germline, CDR1 is SGDLS and CDR2 is YYNGEE. The CDR3 runs to 16 residues. The V segment lost 0 bases and the J segment 4 bases; nucleotides outside the gene matches: 8. The DNA of the CDR3 is TGTGCCAGCAGCGTAGGAAGTAGCGGGGTCGCAGAGACCCAGTACTTC. This encodes CASSVGSSGVAETQYF.

The chain couples TRBV4-1 to TRBJ2-1; TRBD1 aligns across 7 bases. The CDR3 is made up of 17 amino acids. Trimming cost V 2 bases and J 9 bases; bases outside gene matches: 16. Germline lookup yields CDR1 MGHRA and CDR2 YSYEKL. The CDR3 loop reads CASSQPTGVGVPIEQFF. The CDR3 coding sequence is TGCGCCAGCAGCCAACCCACAGGGGTAGGCGTCCCCATTGAGCAGTTCTTC.

This chain joins TRBV28 and TRBJ2-5, with a weak D call TRBD2 (6 bases). The CDR3 extends over 13 amino acids. V lost 5 bases to trimming and J lost 5 bases, with 12 bases between them. CDR1 is MDHEN, CDR2 SYDVKM, per germline. This CDR3 reads CASSRLDWETQYF. The CDR3 nucleotides are TGTGCCAGCAGTCGACTAGATTGGGAGACCCAGTACTTC. The full variable domain, rest sourced from reference TRBV28 and TRBJ2-5, is DVKVTQSSRYLVKRTGEKVFLECVQDMDHENMFWYRQDPGLGLRLIYFSYDVKMKEKGDIPEGYSVSREKKERFSLILESASTNQTSMYLCASSRLDWETQYFGPGTRLLVL.

V usage is TRBV19 and J usage is TRBJ2-1, with a weak D call TRBD1 (6 bases). This CDR3 is 12 amino acids long. V lost 3 bases and J lost 8, with 8 bases in between. CDR1 and CDR2 from the germline V gene are LNHDA and SQIVND (reference sequence). The chain's CDR3 is CASSIKGDEQFF. The CDR3 DNA is TGTGCCAGTAGTATCAAGGGGGATGAGCAGTTCTTC.

This rearrangement joins TRBV11-2 to TRBJ2-1; 8 bases are a match to TRBD2. The CDR3 length is 15 residues. V lost 0 bases and J lost 4; bases outside the gene matches: 2. Germline CDR1 SGHAT, CDR2 FQNNGV. The CDR3 sequence: CASSLDGGEYNEQFF. The CDR3 DNA reads as TGTGCCAGCAGCTTAGACGGGGGGGAGTACAATGAGCAGTTCTTC.

The chain has TRBV29-1 and TRBJ1-2; D gene uncertain. The CDR3 has 13 amino acids. Per the germline V gene, CDR1 is SQVTM and CDR2 is ANQGSEA. Trimming took 7 bases from V and 4 from J, leaving 16 bases between them. CDR3 protein: CSARTTGSYGYTF. The CDR3 nucleotides read TGCAGCGCCCGGACGACGGGAAGCTATGGCTACACCTTC.